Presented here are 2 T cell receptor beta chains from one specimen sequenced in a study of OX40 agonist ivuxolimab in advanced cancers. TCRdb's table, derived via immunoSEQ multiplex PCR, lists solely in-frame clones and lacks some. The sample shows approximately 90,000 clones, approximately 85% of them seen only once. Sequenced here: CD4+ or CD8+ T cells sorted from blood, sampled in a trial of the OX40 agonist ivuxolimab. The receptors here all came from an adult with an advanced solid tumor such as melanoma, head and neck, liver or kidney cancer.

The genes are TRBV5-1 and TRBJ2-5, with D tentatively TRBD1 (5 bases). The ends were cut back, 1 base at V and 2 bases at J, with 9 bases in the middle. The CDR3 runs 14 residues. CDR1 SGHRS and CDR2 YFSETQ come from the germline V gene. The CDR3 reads CASSLQGAQETQYF. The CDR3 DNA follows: TGCGCCAGCAGCTTGCAAGGGGCTCAAGAGACCCAGTACTTC.

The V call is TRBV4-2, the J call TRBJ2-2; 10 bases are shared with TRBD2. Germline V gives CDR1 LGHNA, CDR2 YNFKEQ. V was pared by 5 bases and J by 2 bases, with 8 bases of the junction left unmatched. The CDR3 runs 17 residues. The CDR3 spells CASSSPWTSGNTGELFF. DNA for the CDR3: TGTGCCAGCAGCTCACCTTGGACTAGCGGTAACACCGGGGAGCTGTTTTTT.